The clone carrying this TCR beta chain turned up a few times. The CDR3 is 13 residues long. The V and J ends lost 5 bases and 1 base respectively, with 11 bases between them. Germline V CDR1 and CDR2: DFQATT, SNEGSKA (reference sequence). Through a sample-barcoded 5' primer and a J-beta primer mix, a second PCR was run for roughly 6 to 12 cycles. TCRdb called the 5' RACE reads again in MiXCR, with one record for every CDR3 protein. The sample records more than 1,400,000 distinct CDR3 sequences, roughly 45% being singletons. This record belongs to a study of blood T cells in healthy people across ages.

The sequence was collected from a woman younger than 30 in good health. Sequenced: blood. The genes are TRBV20-1 and TRBJ1-1; D ambiguous. CDR3 loop: CSALNTGNTEAFF. CDR3 nucleotides: TGCAGTGCTCTTAATACGGGGAACACTGAAGCTTTCTTT.